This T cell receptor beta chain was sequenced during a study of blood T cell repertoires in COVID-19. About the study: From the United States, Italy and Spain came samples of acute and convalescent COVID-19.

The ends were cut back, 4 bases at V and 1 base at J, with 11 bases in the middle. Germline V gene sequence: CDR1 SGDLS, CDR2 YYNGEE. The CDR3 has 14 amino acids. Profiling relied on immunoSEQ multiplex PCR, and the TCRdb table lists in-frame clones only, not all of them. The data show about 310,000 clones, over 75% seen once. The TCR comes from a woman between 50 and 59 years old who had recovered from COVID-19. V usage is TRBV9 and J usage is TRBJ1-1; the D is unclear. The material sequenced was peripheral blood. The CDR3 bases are TGTGCCAGCAGCCCCGGCGGGCGGAACACTGAAGCTTTCTTT. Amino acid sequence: CASSPGGRNTEAFF.